This passage covers 17 T cell receptor beta chains from one sample sequenced in a study of patients and donors after allogeneic stem cell transplantation. Using its own MiXCR run on the RT-PCR reads, TCRdb lists one record per CDR3 protein. This sample has roughly 190,000 distinct CDR3 sequences, with less than 45% found just once. The specimen was blood, either unsorted or a sorted T cell fraction (not recorded which). These receptors came from a human donor who was either an allogeneic HSCT recipient or a stem cell or donor lymphocyte infusion donor (not recorded which). It is not recorded whose cells these are; they may come from a transplant donor.

The rearrangement uses TRBV7-2 and TRBJ2-3; D is possibly TRBD2 (6 bases). Trimming took off 3 bases at V and 6 bases at J, with 16 bases between the two ends. Germline assignment: CDR1 SGHTA and CDR2 FQGNSA. The CDR3 runs to 15 residues. The CDR3 DNA follows: TGTGCCAGCAGCTTCTCTGGAGGGGACGGGGATACGCAGTATTTT. Its translation is CASSFSGGDGDTQYF.

This clonotype has more than one count but fewer than ten. The chain carries TRBV6-5 and TRBJ1-1; D gene uncertain. Germline assignment: CDR1 MNHEY and CDR2 SVGAGI. The CDR3 is 14 amino acids. The V end lost 2 bases, the J end lost 0 bases, and 7 bases lay between the germline ends. The chain's CDR3 is CASSYGKLNTEAFF. Written as DNA, the CDR3 is TGTGCCAGCAGTTACGGCAAATTGAACACTGAAGCTTTCTTT.

The DNA for the CDR3 is TGTGCCAGCAGTGGGACAAAAATCCAAGAGACCCAGTACTTC. Protein sequence: CASSGTKIQETQYF. This chain joins TRBV25-1 and TRBJ2-5, with a weak D call TRBD1 (5 bases). This CDR3 is 14 amino acids long. CDR1 is MGHDK, CDR2 SYGVNS, per germline. V lost 4 bases, J lost 1 base, and 10 bases lay in between.

As regards this clonotype: Its ends do not fully match the called genes, so a read error is possible. The V call is TRBV2, the J call TRBJ1-5; no definite D call. Germline V CDR1 and CDR2: SNHLY, FYNNEI. CDR3 size: 14 residues. CDR3 nucleotide sequence: TGTGCCAGCAGTTGGACGGATAGCAGTCAGCCCCAGCATTTT. As protein: CASSWTDSSQPQHF.

This clonotype was counted only a few times. The chain joins TRBV28 to TRBJ2-5; 7 nucleotides agree with TRBD2. This CDR3 is built from 17 residues. Per germline, CDR1 MDHEN and CDR2 SYDVKM. Trimming at V came to 3 bases and at J to 5 bases, leaving 15 bases not matched to a gene. CDR3 sequence (DNA): TGTGCCAGCAGTTTTGGGGCCACGGGACTACTGGAGGAGACCCAGTACTTC. Translation: CASSFGATGLLEETQYF.

For this clonotype: One end of the junction varies from germline; a read error may be responsible. The chain links TRBV9 to TRBJ2-5, with TRBD2 identical over 9 bases. This CDR3 has 12 residues. CDR1 SGDLS and CDR2 YYNGEE come from the germline V gene. CDR3 in amino acids: CASSGSGETQYF. In nucleotides, the CDR3 is TGTGCCAGTAGCGGGAGTGGTGAGACCCAGTACTTC.

V usage is TRBV27 and J usage is TRBJ1-2; 8 bases match TRBD1. With V trimmed by 7 bases and J by 7 bases, 8 bases remained unmatched. The CDR3 is made up of 13 amino acids. CDR1 is MNHEY, CDR2 SMNVEV, per germline (reference sequence). The CDR3 region is CASTPGTGLGYTF. The CDR3 region has the DNA TGTGCCAGCACCCCCGGGACAGGCCTTGGCTACACCTTC.

In this sample, this clonotype turned up a few times. J is TRBJ2-1 and V is TRBV5-1; D is possibly TRBD1 or TRBD2 (5 bases each). The CDR3 has 15 amino acids. Germline values: CDR1 SGHRS, CDR2 YFSETQ. Deletions cut 7 bases from V and 0 bases from J, with 14 bases between. Here the CDR3 DNA reads TGCGCCAGCTCACCCGGGACGGGCTCCTACAATGAGCAGTTCTTC. As protein: CASSPGTGSYNEQFF.

The V and J genes are TRBV9 and TRBJ1-4; no clear D gene. Germline V CDR1 and CDR2: SGDLS, YYNGEE. The germline V and J ends were trimmed by 0 bases and 3 bases, with 9 bases remaining between them. The CDR3 contains 15 residues. CDR3 DNA sequence: TGTGCCAGCAGCGTAGACGGCAGATCTAATGAAAAACTGTTTTTT. Its translation: CASSVDGRSNEKLFF.

This clonotype was found a few times. The chain links TRBV12-3 or TRBV12-4 to TRBJ1-2; no firm D call. The CDR3 consists of 13 residues. V was shortened by 6 bases and J by 2 bases, with 10 bases between the two germline ends. The CDR3 sequence is CASRSDTNYGYTF. The CDR3 DNA follows: TGTGCCAGCAGATCAGACACAAACTATGGCTACACCTTC.

This chain links TRBV3-1 with TRBJ2-3; D may correspond to TRBD1 or TRBD2 (5 bases each). The germline CDR1 and CDR2 sequences are LGHDT and YNNKEL (reference sequence). The ends were cut back, 1 base at V and 0 bases at J, with 8 bases in the middle. There are 15 residues in the CDR3. The CDR3 loop is CASSQGDQSTDTQYF. The CDR3 DNA follows: TGTGCCAGCAGCCAAGGGGACCAAAGCACAGATACGCAGTATTTT.

The rearrangement uses TRBV27 and TRBJ1-5, with D possibly matching TRBD1 (5 bases). Trimming took off 5 bases at V and 12 bases at J, with 17 bases between the two ends. The germline CDR1 and CDR2 sequences are MNHEY and SMNVEV (reference sequence). There are 13 residues in the CDR3. This CDR3 is CASSANPGKYQHF. The CDR3, as DNA: TGTGCCAGCAGTGCAAACCCAGGGAAGTACCAGCATTTT.

The genes are TRBV11-2 and TRBJ2-3, with D uncertain. Germline V gene data show CDR1 as SGHAT and CDR2 as FQNNGV. The CDR3 is 14 amino acids. Trimming stripped 7 bases from V and 2 bases from J, with 13 bases between. CDR3 region: CASTKIRVTDTQYF. For the CDR3, the DNA is TGTGCCAGCACCAAAATCCGGGTCACAGATACGCAGTATTTT. The full variable domain, with the rest looked up from reference TRBV11-2 and TRBJ2-3, is EAGVAQSPRYKIIEKRQSVAFWCNPISGHATLYWYQQILGQGPKLLIQFQNNGVVDDSQLPKDRFSAERLKGVDSTLKIQPAKLEDSAVYLCASTKIRVTDTQYFGPGTRLTVL.

V and J are TRBV27 and TRBJ1-1; TRBD1 might be the D (6 bases). The V gene lost 7 bases and the J gene lost 1 base, with 10 bases spanning the gap. Germline CDR1 MNHEY, CDR2 SMNVEV (reference sequence). This CDR3 region has 13 residues. The DNA of the CDR3 is TGTGCCAGCATAGGGGGAAAGAACACTGAAGCTTTCTTT. Protein product: CASIGGKNTEAFF.

This clonotype came up a few times. The chain employs TRBV10-3 and TRBJ1-1; TRBD1 agrees at 8 bases. Germline CDR1 ENHRY, CDR2 SYGVKD. V lost 4 bases, J lost 4 bases, and 8 bases stayed unmatched. The CDR3 consists of 15 residues. The CDR3 reads CAISGGDRWGTEAFF. The CDR3 nucleotides are TGTGCCATCAGTGGGGGGGACAGGTGGGGCACTGAAGCTTTCTTT.

This clonotype was counted once. The chain is built from TRBV7-3 and TRBJ2-1; 8 bases are shared with TRBD2. This CDR3 is 15 amino acids long. Germline V gene sequence: CDR1 SGHTA, CDR2 FQGTGA. Trimming removed 5 bases from V and 2 bases from J; junction bases left unmatched: 5. This chain's CDR3 is CASSLIAGTYNEQFF. For the CDR3, the DNA is TGTGCCAGCAGCCTGATAGCGGGAACCTACAATGAGCAGTTCTTC.

V and J are TRBV9 and TRBJ1-2, with 7 bases that match TRBD1. With 4 bases clipped from V and 5 bases from J, the junction kept 14 bases outside the gene matches. Germline V gene data show CDR1 as SGDLS and CDR2 as YYNGEE. The CDR3 covers 16 residues. CDR3 residues: CASSIYDRVGRYGYTF. The CDR3 nucleotides read TGTGCCAGCAGCATCTATGACAGGGTAGGGCGATATGGCTACACCTTC.